This T cell receptor beta chain is from a study of T cells in Graves' hyperthyroidism and ophthalmopathy. Ophthalmopathy in the patients scored at least 3 on Clinical Activity Score and at least 4 on NOSPECS grade, lasting under 3 months. Each diagnosis was grounded in clinical symptoms, serum thyroxine and TRAb, thyroid ultrasound, and orbital computed tomography. Around 9.9 ml of fresh peripheral blood supplied the PBMCs. Broader study findings: Model output signaled ophthalmopathy a median roughly 6.1 months ahead of onset.

With regard to this clonotype: The target antigen is unknown.

RNA transcripts served as the template for amplifying TCR beta CDR3 regions. TCR CDR3 underwent first-round RT-PCR with the HTBI primer set. One entry per CDR3 protein, called by TCRdb with MiXCR from the multiplex PCR reads. The sample gives tens of thousands of distinct CDR3 sequences, about 53% of which show up once; about 3.6% is in the top ten. V shed 5 bases and J shed 7 bases, with 27 bases lying between them. The germline V gene has CDR1 SEHNR and CDR2 FQNEAQ (reference sequence). This CDR3 is 18 amino acids long. The source is a woman aged 55 to 70 with Graves' ophthalmopathy. The rearrangement uses TRBV7-9 and TRBJ1-3, with TRBD1 as a possible D gene (5 bases). Sample: blood. Written as DNA, the CDR3 is TGTGCCAGCAGCCAGAAAATCCCCAGGGACCCAATCATGAACACCATATATTTT. Encoded protein: CASSQKIPRDPIMNTIYF.